Shown below are 3 T cell receptor beta chains from a single sample sequenced in a study of blood T cell repertoires in COVID-19. The table came from immunoSEQ multiplex PCR; TCRdb's copy has only in-frame clones and leaves some out. In the table there are 50,000 to 75,000 clones, 80% to 95% of which are singletons. Sequenced input: peripheral blood. The receptors shown here come from a man aged 45-65 years with active COVID-19.

The chain combines TRBV7-2 with TRBJ2-1; TRBD1 is a possible D gene (5 bases). The CDR3 sequence is 15 residues long. V gave up 0 bases and J gave up 0 bases, with 6 bases separating them. Germline assignment: CDR1 SGHTA and CDR2 FQGNSA. The CDR3 DNA sequence: TGTGCCAGCAGCTTAGCGGGGCCCTCCTACAATGAGCAGTTCTTC. This sequence encodes CASSLAGPSYNEQFF.

The gene calls are TRBV7-9 and TRBJ2-7; 10 positions agree with TRBD1. Germline CDR1 SEHNR, CDR2 FQNEAQ (reference sequence). J was trimmed by 0 bases and V by 8 bases; bases with no gene match: 13. The CDR3 is 17 amino acids. The chain's CDR3 is CASGPTAGDRGSYEQYF. The CDR3 bases are TGTGCCAGCGGACCTACCGCTGGGGACAGGGGCTCCTACGAGCAGTACTTC.

The chain is built from TRBV19 and TRBJ2-3, with TRBD2 as a possible D gene (6 bases). This CDR3 spans 15 amino acids. CDR1 and CDR2 (germline): LNHDA, SQIVND (reference sequence). V was shortened by 1 base and J by 9 bases, with 17 bases between the two germline ends. The CDR3 spells CASSIANPAAGTQYF. Written as DNA, the CDR3 is TGTGCCAGTAGTATAGCTAACCCCGCCGCGGGGACGCAGTATTTT. The complete variable domain, with remaining parts taken from reference TRBV19 and TRBJ2-3, reads DGGITQSPKYLFRKEGQNVTLSCEQNLNHDAMYWYRQDPGQGLRLIYYSQIVNDFQKGDIAEGYSVSREKKESFPLTVTSAQKNPTAFYLCASSIANPAAGTQYFGPGTRLTVL.